The 20 T cell receptor beta chains reported below all come from one sample, sequenced in a study of blood T cell repertoires in COVID-19. Profiled with immunoSEQ multiplex PCR; TCRdb holds only in-frame clones, not every one. Here the sample spans 200,000 to 250,000 clones, 80% being singletons. Sequenced sample: PBMCs or T cells enriched from blood (not recorded which). Receptor source: a woman aged 40 to 50 with acute COVID-19.

This rearrangement joins TRBV6-5 to TRBJ1-4, with D perhaps TRBD1 (6 bases). The CDR3 is 13 amino acids. CDR1 is MNHEY, CDR2 SVGAGI, per germline. V lost 6 bases and J 10 bases, leaving 15 bases between the germline ends. Written as DNA, the CDR3 is TGTGCCAGCAGCCACCCAGGGGCCCTAAAACTGTTTTTT. Residues: CASSHPGALKLFF.

The CDR3 bases are TGTGCCAGTACCGGGAACACTGAAGCTTTCTTT. Translated, it gives CASTGNTEAFF. The J gene is TRBJ1-1, the V gene TRBV19; no firm D call. CDR3 length: 11 amino acids. The V gene lost 7 bases and the J gene lost 1 base, with 4 bases spanning the gap. Germline values: CDR1 LNHDA, CDR2 SQIVND (reference sequence).

This rearrangement joins TRBV3-1 (or the pseudogene TRBV3-2) to TRBJ2-2, with D hard to call. This CDR3 is 15 amino acids long. V was shortened by 2 bases and J by 3 bases, with 10 bases between the two germline ends. Germline V gene sequence: CDR1 LGHDT, CDR2 YNNKEL (reference sequence). The CDR3 spells CASSQTAPDTGELFF. The CDR3, as DNA: TGTGCCAGCAGCCAAACTGCCCCCGACACCGGGGAGCTGTTTTTT.

The V gene is TRBV2, the J gene TRBJ1-6, with TRBD1 matching over 7 bases. The junction had 11 bases not matched to a gene; V was cut back by 11 bases and J by 1 base. The CDR3 is made up of 16 amino acids. The germline CDR1 and CDR2 sequences are SNHLY and FYNNEI. CDR3 sequence: CAGTGAGGSYNSPLHF. CDR3 DNA: TGTGCCGGCACAGGGGCAGGCGGTTCCTATAATTCACCCCTCCACTTT.

CDR3 sequence reads: CASSLGVSGEVEETQYF. The CDR3 region has the DNA TGCGCCAGCAGCTTGGGCGTGTCTGGGGAGGTAGAAGAGACCCAGTACTTC. The chain is built from TRBV5-1 and TRBJ2-5, with D possibly matching TRBD2 (6 bases). Trimming pared 0 bases from V and 3 bases from J, leaving 18 bases between. Germline loops: CDR1 SGHRS, CDR2 YFSETQ. The CDR3 loop spans 17 amino acids.

The rearrangement joins TRBV5-1 to TRBJ1-4; a weak D match, TRBD1 (5 bases). Trimming pared 0 bases from V and 8 bases from J, leaving 11 bases between. Germline assignment: CDR1 SGHRS and CDR2 YFSETQ. The CDR3 has 14 residues. The CDR3 region has the DNA TGCGCCAGCAGCTTGGACAGGAGATCAGAAAAACTGTTTTTT. Translated, it gives CASSLDRRSEKLFF.

Turning to this clone: The limits of the CDR3 on the DNA are not certain, so only TCRdb's listed CDR3 is given. V is TRBV6-4 and J is TRBJ2-3; the table's D call of TRBD2 was not tested on the DNA. Termini included, the CDR3 measures 14 amino acids. Germline loops: CDR1 MRHNA, CDR2 SNTAGT. The CDR3 spells CASSSSGGPDTQYF.

V usage is TRBV5-5 and J usage is TRBJ2-7; 8 nucleotides align to TRBD1. CDR3 size: 15 residues. CDR1 and CDR2 from the germline V gene are SGHKS and YYEKEE (reference sequence). The V gene end was trimmed by 0 bases and the J gene end by 2 bases; junction bases not matched to a gene: 4. In DNA form, the CDR3 reads TGTGCCAGCAGCTTGGGACAGGGGAGTGCCTACGAGCAGTACTTC. Translation gives CASSLGQGSAYEQYF.

For the CDR3, the DNA is TGTGCCAGCAGCTTACGGGGGGCGGCTTTCTTT. This gives the protein CASSLRGAAFF. V and J are TRBV11-2 and TRBJ1-1; TRBD1 might be the D (6 bases). V was trimmed by 2 bases and J by 11 bases, leaving 9 bases between them. Germline assignment: CDR1 SGHAT and CDR2 FQNNGV. The CDR3 is 11 amino acids.

This clone was detected a few times. The V gene is TRBV7-6, the J gene TRBJ1-1, with a weak D call TRBD1 (5 bases). V lost 3 bases and J 0 bases, leaving 8 bases between the germline ends. The germline V gene has CDR1 SGHVS and CDR2 FNYEAQ. The CDR3 spans 14 residues. CDR3 nucleotides: TGTGCCAGCAGCTTGGGGGGTGTGAACACTGAAGCTTTCTTT. Its translation is CASSLGGVNTEAFF.

V is TRBV19 and J is TRBJ2-7; perhaps TRBD1 as D (5 bases). CDR3 length equals 14 residues. V gave up 5 bases and J gave up 0 bases, with 11 bases separating them. The germline CDR1 and CDR2 sequences are LNHDA and SQIVND (reference sequence). For the CDR3, the DNA is TGTGCCAGTAGTTCGCCAGGGATCTCCTACGAGCAGTACTTC. The encoded protein is CASSSPGISYEQYF.

The chain couples TRBV29-1 to TRBJ2-7, with D possibly being TRBD1 (6 bases). CDR1 is SQVTM and CDR2 is ANQGSEA in the germline V gene. With 7 bases removed from V and 0 bases from J, the gap between germline ends came to 10 bases. The length of the CDR3 is 12 residues. The CDR3 loop reads CSALGGSYEQYF. CDR3 in DNA: TGCAGCGCCTTAGGGGGCTCCTACGAGCAGTACTTC.

This chain uses TRBV24-1 with TRBJ2-1, with 14 bases identical to TRBD2. This CDR3 region has 17 residues. Germline V gene sequence: CDR1 KGHDR, CDR2 SFDVKD. Unmatched junction bases numbered 7, after V lost 5 bases and J lost 5 bases. The CDR3 region is CATSVRTSGGLNNEQFF. The CDR3 bases are TGTGCCACCAGTGTTCGGACTAGCGGGGGGCTAAACAATGAGCAGTTCTTC.

The chain joins TRBV19 to TRBJ1-5, with TRBD1 identical over 11 bases. The V segment lost 6 bases and the J segment 4 bases; nucleotides outside the gene matches: 8. Germline lookup yields CDR1 LNHDA and CDR2 SQIVND (reference sequence). CDR3 size: 16 residues. The CDR3 region has the DNA TGTGCCAGTAGACCCCGGACAGGGGGCAGTAATCAGCCCCAGCATTTT. The encoded protein is CASRPRTGGSNQPQHF.

The V call is TRBV5-1, the J call TRBJ2-3; 10 bases match TRBD1. Trimming at V came to 2 bases and at J to 5 bases, leaving 11 bases not matched to a gene. The CDR3 is made up of 17 amino acids. Per the germline V gene, CDR1 is SGHRS and CDR2 is YFSETQ. CDR3 amino acids: CASSLNAGTGEVDTQYF. In DNA, the CDR3 is TGCGCCAGCAGCTTAAATGCCGGGACAGGGGAGGTAGATACGCAGTATTTT. Filled out from reference TRBV5-1 and TRBJ2-3, the complete variable domain reads KAGVTQTPRYLIKTRGQQVTLSCSPISGHRSVSWYQQTPGQGLQFLFEYFSETQRNKGNFPGRFSGRQFSNSRSEMNVSTLELGDSALYLCASSLNAGTGEVDTQYFGPGTRLTVL.

V usage is TRBV24-1 and J usage is TRBJ2-7; D unclear. CDR1 is KGHDR and CDR2 is SFDVKD in the germline V gene. V was shortened by 12 bases and J by 6 bases, with 14 bases between the two germline ends. The CDR3 contains 11 residues. CDR3 sequence: CAPGSGCEQYF. CDR3 nucleotide sequence: TGTGCCCCCGGATCGGGTTGCGAGCAGTACTTC.

The chain uses TRBV5-1 and TRBJ1-4, with 8 bases that match TRBD1. Trimming removed 3 bases from V and 8 bases from J; junction bases left unmatched: 12. The germline V gene encodes CDR1 SGHRS and CDR2 YFSETQ. The CDR3 contains 16 residues. The CDR3 region is CASSSDRAGIIEKLFF. DNA of the CDR3: TGCGCCAGCAGCTCGGACAGGGCGGGGATAATCGAAAAACTGTTTTTT.

The V and J genes are TRBV14 and TRBJ1-1; D is unclear. The CDR3 has 14 residues. V was clipped by 5 bases and J by 2 bases, with 12 bases between them. Germline-derived CDR1 and CDR2 are SGHDN and FVKESK. CDR3 sequence reads: CASSFLGGNTEAFF. Written as DNA, the CDR3 is TGTGCCAGCAGCTTCCTGGGAGGTAACACTGAAGCTTTCTTT.

The rearrangement uses TRBV10-3 and TRBJ1-6; possibly TRBD1 for D (5 bases). The germline V gene encodes CDR1 ENHRY and CDR2 SYGVKD. The CDR3 spans 15 residues. Trimming left V 6 bases short and J 3 bases short, with 12 bases between. The CDR3 loop reads CAIRTGGDYNSPLHF. The CDR3 coding sequence is TGTGCCATCAGGACCGGAGGGGACTATAATTCACCCCTCCACTTT.

The rearrangement uses TRBV9 and TRBJ2-1; 8 nucleotides match TRBD2. The CDR3 extends over 15 amino acids. In germline, CDR1 is SGDLS, CDR2 YYNGEE. Trimming removed 3 bases from V and 3 bases from J; junction bases left unmatched: 5. The CDR3 sequence: CASSETSAIYNEQFF. Here the CDR3 DNA reads TGTGCCAGCAGCGAGACTAGCGCGATCTACAATGAGCAGTTCTTC.